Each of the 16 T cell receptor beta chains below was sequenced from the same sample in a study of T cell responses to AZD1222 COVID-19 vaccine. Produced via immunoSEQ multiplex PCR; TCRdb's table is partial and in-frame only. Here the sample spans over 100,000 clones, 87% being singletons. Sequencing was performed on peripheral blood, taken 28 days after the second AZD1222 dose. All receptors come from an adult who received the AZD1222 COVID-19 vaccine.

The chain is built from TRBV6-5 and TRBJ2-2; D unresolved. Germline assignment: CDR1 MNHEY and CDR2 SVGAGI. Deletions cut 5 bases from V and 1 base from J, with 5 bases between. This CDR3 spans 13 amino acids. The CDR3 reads CASSPLNTGELFF. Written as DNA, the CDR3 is TGTGCCAGCAGTCCATTGAACACCGGGGAGCTGTTTTTT.

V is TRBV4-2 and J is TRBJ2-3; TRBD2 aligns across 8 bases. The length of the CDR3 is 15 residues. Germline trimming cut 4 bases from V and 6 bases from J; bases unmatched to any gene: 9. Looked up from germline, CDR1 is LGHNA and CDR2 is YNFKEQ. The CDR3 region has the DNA TGTGCCAGCAGCCGGGGCGGGGGGACTGGGGATACGCAGTATTTT. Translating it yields CASSRGGGTGDTQYF.

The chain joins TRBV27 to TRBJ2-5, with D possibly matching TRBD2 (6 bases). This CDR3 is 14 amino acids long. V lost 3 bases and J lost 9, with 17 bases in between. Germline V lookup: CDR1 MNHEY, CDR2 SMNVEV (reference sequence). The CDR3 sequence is CASSFQVYGGPQYF. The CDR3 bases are TGTGCCAGCAGTTTCCAGGTCTACGGAGGGCCCCAGTACTTC.

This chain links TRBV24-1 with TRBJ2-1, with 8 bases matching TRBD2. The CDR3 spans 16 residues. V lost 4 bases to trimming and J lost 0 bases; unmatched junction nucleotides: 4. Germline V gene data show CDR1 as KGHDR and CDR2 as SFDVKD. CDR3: CATSEAGVSSYNEQFF. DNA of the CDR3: TGTGCCACCAGTGAAGCGGGGGTGAGCTCCTACAATGAGCAGTTCTTC.

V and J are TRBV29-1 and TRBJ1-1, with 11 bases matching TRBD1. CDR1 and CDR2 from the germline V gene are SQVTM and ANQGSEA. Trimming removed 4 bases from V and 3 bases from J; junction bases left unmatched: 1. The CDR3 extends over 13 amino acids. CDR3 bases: TGCAGCGTTGTGGGACAGGGGGACACTGAAGCTTTCTTT. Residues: CSVVGQGDTEAFF. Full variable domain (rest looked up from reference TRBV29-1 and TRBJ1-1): SAVISQKPSRDICQRGTSLTIQCQVDSQVTMMFWYRQQPGQSLTLIATANQGSEATYESGFVIDKFPISRPNLTFSTLTVSNMSPEDSSIYLCSVVGQGDTEAFFGQGTRLTVV.

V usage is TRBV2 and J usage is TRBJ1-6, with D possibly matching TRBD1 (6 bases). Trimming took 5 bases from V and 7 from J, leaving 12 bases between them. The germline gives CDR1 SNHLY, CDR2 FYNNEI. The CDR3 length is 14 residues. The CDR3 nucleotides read TGTGCCAGCAGTCGCGACAGGCAGAATTCACCCCTCCACTTT. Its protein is CASSRDRQNSPLHF.

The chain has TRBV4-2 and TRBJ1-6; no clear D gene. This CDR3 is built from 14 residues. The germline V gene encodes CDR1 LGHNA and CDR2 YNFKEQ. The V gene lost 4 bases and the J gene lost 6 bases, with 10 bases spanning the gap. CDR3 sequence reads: CASSLPAANSPLHF. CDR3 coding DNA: TGTGCCAGCAGCCTCCCGGCCGCTAATTCACCCCTCCACTTT.

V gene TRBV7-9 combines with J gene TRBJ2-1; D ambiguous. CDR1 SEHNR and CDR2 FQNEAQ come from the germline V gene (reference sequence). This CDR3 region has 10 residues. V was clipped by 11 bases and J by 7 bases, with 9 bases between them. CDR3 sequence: CAGERNEQFF. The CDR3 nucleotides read TGTGCCGGAGAACGTAATGAGCAGTTCTTC.

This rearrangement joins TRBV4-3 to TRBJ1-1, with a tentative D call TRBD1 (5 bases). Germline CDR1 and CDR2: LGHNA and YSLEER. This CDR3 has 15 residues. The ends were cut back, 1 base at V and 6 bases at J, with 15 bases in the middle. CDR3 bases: TGCGCCAGCAGCCAAGCCGGCCAGGGTTATCCTGAAGCTTTCTTT. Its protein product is CASSQAGQGYPEAFF.

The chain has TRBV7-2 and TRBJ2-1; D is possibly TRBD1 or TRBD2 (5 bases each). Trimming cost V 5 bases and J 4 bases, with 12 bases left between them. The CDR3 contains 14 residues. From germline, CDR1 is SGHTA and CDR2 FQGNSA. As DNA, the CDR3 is TGTGCCAGCAGCCTCCGGGACGTTTACAATGAGCAGTTCTTC. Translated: CASSLRDVYNEQFF.

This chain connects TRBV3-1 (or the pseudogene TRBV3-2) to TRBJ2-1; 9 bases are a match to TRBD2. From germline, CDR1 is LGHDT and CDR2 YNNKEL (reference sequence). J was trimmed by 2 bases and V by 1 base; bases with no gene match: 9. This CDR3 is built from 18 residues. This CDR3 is CASSQVDSRGRAYNEQFF. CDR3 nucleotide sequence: TGTGCCAGCAGCCAAGTAGACTCTCGCGGGAGGGCCTACAATGAGCAGTTCTTC.

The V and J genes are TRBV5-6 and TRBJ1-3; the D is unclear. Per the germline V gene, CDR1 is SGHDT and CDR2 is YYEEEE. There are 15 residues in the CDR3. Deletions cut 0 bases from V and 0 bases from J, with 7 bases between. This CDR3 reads CASSLDRGSGNTIYF. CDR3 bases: TGTGCCAGCAGCTTGGACCGGGGCTCTGGAAACACCATATATTTT.

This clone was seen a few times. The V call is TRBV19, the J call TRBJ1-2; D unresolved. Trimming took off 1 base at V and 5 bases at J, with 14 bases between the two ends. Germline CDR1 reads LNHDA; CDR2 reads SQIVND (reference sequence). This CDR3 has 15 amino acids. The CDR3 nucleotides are TGTGCCAGTAGTATAGGAACAGCCCCCTGGTATGGCTACACCTTC. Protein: CASSIGTAPWYGYTF.

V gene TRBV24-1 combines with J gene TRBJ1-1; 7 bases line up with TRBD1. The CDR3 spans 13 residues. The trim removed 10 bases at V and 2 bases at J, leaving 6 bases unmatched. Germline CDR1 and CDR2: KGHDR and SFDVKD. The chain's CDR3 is CATSQGDNTEAFF. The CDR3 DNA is TGTGCCACGTCGCAGGGGGACAACACTGAAGCTTTCTTT.

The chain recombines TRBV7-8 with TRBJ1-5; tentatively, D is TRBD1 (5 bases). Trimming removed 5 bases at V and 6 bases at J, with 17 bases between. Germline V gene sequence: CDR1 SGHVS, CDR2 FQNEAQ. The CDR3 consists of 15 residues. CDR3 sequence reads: CASSPRDQGIQPQHF. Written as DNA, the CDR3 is TGTGCCAGCAGCCCCCGAGACCAGGGCATTCAGCCCCAGCATTTT.

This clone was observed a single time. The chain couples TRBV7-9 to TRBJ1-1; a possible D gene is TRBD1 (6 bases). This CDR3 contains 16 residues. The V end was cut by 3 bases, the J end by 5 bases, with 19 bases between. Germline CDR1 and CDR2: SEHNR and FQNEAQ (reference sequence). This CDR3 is CASSFYWGREITEAFF. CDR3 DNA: TGTGCCAGCAGCTTCTATTGGGGGCGCGAGATTACTGAAGCTTTCTTT.